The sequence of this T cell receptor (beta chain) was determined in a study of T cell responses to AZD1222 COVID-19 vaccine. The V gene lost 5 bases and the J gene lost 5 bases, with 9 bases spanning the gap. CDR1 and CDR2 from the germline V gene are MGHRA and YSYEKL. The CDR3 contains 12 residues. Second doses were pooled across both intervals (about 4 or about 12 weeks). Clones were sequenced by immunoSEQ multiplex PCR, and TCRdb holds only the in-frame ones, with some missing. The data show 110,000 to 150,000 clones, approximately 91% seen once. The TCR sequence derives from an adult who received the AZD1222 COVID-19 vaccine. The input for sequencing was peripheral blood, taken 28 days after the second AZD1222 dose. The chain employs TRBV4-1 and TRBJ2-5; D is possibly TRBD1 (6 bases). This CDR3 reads CASSFRGETQYF. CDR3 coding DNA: TGCGCCAGCAGCTTCAGGGGTGAGACCCAGTACTTC.